The clone carrying this T cell receptor beta chain was found a few times. Its cognate antigen is unknown. Through a sample-barcoded 5' primer and a J-beta primer mix, a second PCR was run for about 6 to 12 cycles. Each cDNA molecule carried a tag from a template-switch adaptor that contained 12 random nucleotides. One entry per CDR3 protein, called by TCRdb with MiXCR from the 5' RACE reads. Here the sample spans around 2 million distinct CDR3 sequences, roughly 43% being singletons. The data are from a study of blood T cells in healthy people across ages. Study-wide context: Capture via template switching afforded approximately one barcoded beta molecule per two T cells.

Study results and caveats: A greater number of naive CD4+ cells and higher diversity distinguished long-lived donors from aged donors. Diversity of TCR beta per million T cells declined in a roughly linear way with age.

The sequence derives from a human donor in good health. Sequencing input: blood.

The CDR3 reads CASSLEGTKNIQYF. The CDR3 DNA reads TGTGCCAGCAGCTTAGAAGGGACCAAAAACATTCAGTACTTC. The rearrangement links TRBV7-2 to TRBJ2-4; no clear D. V gave up 1 base and J gave up 2 bases, with 6 bases separating them. From germline, CDR1 is SGHTA and CDR2 FQGNSA. The CDR3 contains 14 residues.